The clone carrying this T cell receptor beta chain turned up a few times. Assay: immunoSEQ multiplex PCR; the TCRdb copy retains only in-frame clones and omits some. Among approximately 140,000 clones listed, almost 85% were seen once. This sample is drawn from a study of blood T cell repertoires in COVID-19. Study in general: Specimens from acute and convalescent COVID-19 originated in the United States, Italy and Spain. In each case, the material was cDNA or gDNA derived from T cells, B-cell-depleted T cells, or PBMCs.

The J segment lost 0 bases and the V segment lost 3 bases, leaving 8 bases of the junction unmatched. The length of the CDR3 is 17 residues. CDR1 is SGDLS and CDR2 is YYNGEE in the germline V gene. The source of this sequence is a man in his 60s with acute or convalescent COVID-19. V usage is TRBV9 and J usage is TRBJ2-1; 8 bases agree with TRBD2. Sequencing was performed on peripheral blood. The CDR3 bases are TGTGCCAGCAGCGCGCGGGGACTAGGGAGCTCCTACAATGAGCAGTTCTTC. This codes for CASSARGLGSSYNEQFF.